The clone carrying this T cell receptor beta chain was seen at least ten times. Its specificity is unknown. The data belong to a study of neurological immune-mediated disorders. Study-wide results and limits: HTLV-1-associated myelopathy displayed the greatest TCR clonal expansion, and multiple sclerosis exhibited the smallest, lower than that of healthy controls. The phylogenetic placement of 18 of 34 multiple sclerosis patients' repertoires in one related-CDR3 cluster constitutes a possible signature.

A total of 2 million PBMCs stored at -80 degrees C provided the unsorted libraries. TCRdb reprocessed the 5' RACE reads via MiXCR and lists one record per CDR3 protein. The sample consists of 55,000 to 65,000 distinct CDR3 sequences, around 3.5% of them appearing once. The CDR3 consists of 12 residues. Looked up from germline, CDR1 is SEHNR and CDR2 is FQNEAQ (reference sequence). Trimming pared 8 bases from V and 6 bases from J, leaving 14 bases between. Sequencing was done on a sample of PBMCs. This sequence joins TRBV7-9 and TRBJ2-7; D might be TRBD2 (6 bases). The sequence was obtained from a woman between 25 and 40 years old with multiple sclerosis. The CDR3 loop is CASDRFGSEQYF. CDR3 coding DNA: TGTGCCAGCGATCGGTTCGGGAGCGAGCAGTACTTC.